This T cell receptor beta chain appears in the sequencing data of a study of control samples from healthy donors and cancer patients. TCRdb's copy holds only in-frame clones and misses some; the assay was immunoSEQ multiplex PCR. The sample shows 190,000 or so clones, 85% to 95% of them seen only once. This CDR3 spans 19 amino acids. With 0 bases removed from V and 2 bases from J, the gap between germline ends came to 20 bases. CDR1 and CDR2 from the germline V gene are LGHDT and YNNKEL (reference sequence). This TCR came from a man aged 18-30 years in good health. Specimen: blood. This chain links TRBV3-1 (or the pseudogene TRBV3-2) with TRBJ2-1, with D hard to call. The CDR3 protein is CASSQESKWARTTYNEQFF. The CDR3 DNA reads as TGTGCCAGCAGCCAAGAAAGTAAGTGGGCAAGGACCACCTACAATGAGCAGTTCTTC.